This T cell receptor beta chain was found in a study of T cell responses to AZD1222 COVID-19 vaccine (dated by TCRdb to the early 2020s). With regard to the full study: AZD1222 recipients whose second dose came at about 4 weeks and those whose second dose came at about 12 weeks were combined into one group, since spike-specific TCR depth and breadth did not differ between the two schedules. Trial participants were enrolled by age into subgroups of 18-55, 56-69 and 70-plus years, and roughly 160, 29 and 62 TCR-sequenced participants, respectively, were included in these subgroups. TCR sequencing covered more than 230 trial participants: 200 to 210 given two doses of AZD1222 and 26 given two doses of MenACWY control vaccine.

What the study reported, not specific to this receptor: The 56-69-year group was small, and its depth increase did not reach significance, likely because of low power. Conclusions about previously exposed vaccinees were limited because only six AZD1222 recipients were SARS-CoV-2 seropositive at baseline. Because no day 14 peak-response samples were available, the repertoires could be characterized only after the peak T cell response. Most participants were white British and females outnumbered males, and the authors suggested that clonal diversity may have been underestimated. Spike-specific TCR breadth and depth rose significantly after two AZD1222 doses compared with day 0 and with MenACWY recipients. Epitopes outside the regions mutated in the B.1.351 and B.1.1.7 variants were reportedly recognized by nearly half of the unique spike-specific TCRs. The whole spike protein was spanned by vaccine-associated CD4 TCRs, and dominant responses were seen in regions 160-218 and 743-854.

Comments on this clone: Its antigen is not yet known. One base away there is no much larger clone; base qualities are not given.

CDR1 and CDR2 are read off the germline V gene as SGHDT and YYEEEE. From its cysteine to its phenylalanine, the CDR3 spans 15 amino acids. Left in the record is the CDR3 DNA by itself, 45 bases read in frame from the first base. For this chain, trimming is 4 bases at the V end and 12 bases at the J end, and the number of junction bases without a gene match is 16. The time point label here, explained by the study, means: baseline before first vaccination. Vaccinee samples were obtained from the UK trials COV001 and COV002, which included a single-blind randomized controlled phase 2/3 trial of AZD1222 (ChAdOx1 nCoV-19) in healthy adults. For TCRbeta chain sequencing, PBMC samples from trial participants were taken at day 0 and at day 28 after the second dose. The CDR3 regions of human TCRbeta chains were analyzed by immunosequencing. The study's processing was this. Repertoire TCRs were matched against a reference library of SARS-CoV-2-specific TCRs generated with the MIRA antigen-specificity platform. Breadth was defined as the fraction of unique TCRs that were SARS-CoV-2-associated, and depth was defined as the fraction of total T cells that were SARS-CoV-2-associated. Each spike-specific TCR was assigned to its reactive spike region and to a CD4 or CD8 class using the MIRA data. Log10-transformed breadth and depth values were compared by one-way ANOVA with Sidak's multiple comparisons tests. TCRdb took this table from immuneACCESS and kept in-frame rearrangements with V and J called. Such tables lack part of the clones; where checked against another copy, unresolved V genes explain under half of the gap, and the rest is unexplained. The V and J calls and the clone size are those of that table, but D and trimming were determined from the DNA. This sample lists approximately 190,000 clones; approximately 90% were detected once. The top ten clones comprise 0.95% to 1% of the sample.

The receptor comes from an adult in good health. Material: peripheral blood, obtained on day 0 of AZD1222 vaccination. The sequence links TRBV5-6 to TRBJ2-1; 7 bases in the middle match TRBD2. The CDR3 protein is CASSQRGHQPFGQFF. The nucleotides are TGTGCCAGCAGCCAGCGGGGCCATCAGCCCTTTGGGCAGTTCTTC.